A selection of T cell receptor beta chains follows, all from one sample in a study of T cell repertoires in cytomegalovirus infection. In TCRdb, the reads were re-called with MiXCR into one record per CDR3 protein. The sample records 700,000 to 950,000 distinct CDR3 sequences, approximately 30% being singletons. For these TCRs, the target antigens are not known. The source was cultured CD8+ T cells from PBMCs, collected from culture after CMV antigen stimulation. These receptors all stem from a human donor in good health (CMV status not recorded). Some clones in this sample may be carry-over from other donors' samples. Each CDR3 is given with its conserved first and last residue. D genes are given only for firm matches. Where a row states a size, it is once, few, many or the class of an expanded clone; other rows omit it.

>.|.|TRBJ1-1|TRBV20-1
CSARKEGTNTEAFF
TGCAGTGCTAGAAAAGAGGGGACGAACACTGAAGCTTTCTTT
>TRBD2|.|TRBJ2-5|TRBV25-1
CASSEEGLAGTQETQYF
TGTGCCAGCAGTGAAGAAGGACTAGCGGGAACTCAAGAGACCCAGTACTTC
>TRBD1|.|TRBJ2-7|TRBV5-1
CASSFRDRGVDEQYF
TGCGCCAGCAGCTTCCGGGACAGGGGTGTGGACGAGCAGTACTTC
>TRBD2|many|TRBJ2-7|TRBV10-2
CATLGLAGPYEQYF
TGCGCCACCCTTGGACTAGCGGGGCCCTACGAGCAGTACTTC
>.|few|TRBJ2-7|TRBV11-1
CASSLVWGDSYEQYF
TGTGCCAGCAGCTTAGTTTGGGGGGACTCCTACGAGCAGTACTTC
>.|few|TRBJ1-4|TRBV7-9
CASSFPAWVRGKLFF
TGTGCCAGCAGCTTCCCAGCGTGGGTACGCGGAAAACTGTTTTTT
>TRBD2|many|TRBJ2-5|TRBV7-2
CASSLGRLRGGPETQYF
TGTGCCAGCAGCTTAGGCCGCCTCCGGGGGGGCCCGGAGACCCAGTACTTC
>.|few|TRBJ2-7|TRBV6-2/TRBV6-3
CASSSLLPHEQYF
TGTGCCAGCAGTTCACTCCTACCCCACGAGCAGTACTTC
>TRBD1|few|TRBJ2-7|TRBV6-5
CASSYHRGNLYEQYF
TGTGCCAGCAGTTACCACAGGGGAAACCTCTACGAGCAGTACTTC
>.|many|TRBJ2-5|TRBV12-3/TRBV12-4
CASSLVAANPQETQYF
TGTGCCAGCAGCCTCGTAGCGGCCAACCCTCAAGAGACCCAGTACTTC
>TRBD1|.|TRBJ1-2|TRBV5-1
CASSPTGDTNYGYTF
TGCGCCAGCAGCCCCACAGGGGATACGAACTATGGCTACACCTTC
>TRBD2|.|TRBJ2-2|TRBV3-1
CASTAGVPGELFF
TGTGCCAGCACCGCGGGGGTCCCCGGGGAGCTGTTTTTT
>.|.|TRBJ1-2|TRBV2
CASSDELGYGYTF
TGTGCCAGCAGTGATGAGTTGGGCTATGGCTACACCTTC
>.|few|TRBJ1-1|TRBV4-1
CASSQEEGGNTEAFF
TGCGCCAGCAGCCAAGAGGAGGGCGGGAACACTGAAGCTTTCTTT
>TRBD1|many|TRBJ1-1|TRBV11-1
CASSTGWTGDSEAFF
TGTGCCAGCAGCACGGGGTGGACAGGGGATTCGGAAGCTTTCTTT
>TRBD2|.|TRBJ2-3|TRBV20-1
CSARQSGGPWADTQYF
TGCAGTGCTAGACAGAGCGGGGGGCCTTGGGCAGATACGCAGTATTTT
>.|many|TRBJ1-3|TRBV28
CASSLAGAGNTIYF
TGTGCCAGCAGTTTGGCTGGGGCTGGAAACACCATATATTTT
>.|.|TRBJ2-2|TRBV7-4
CARSLEGAQEELFF
TGTGCCAGGAGCTTAGAAGGGGCACAAGAGGAGCTGTTTTTT
>TRBD1|.|TRBJ2-1|TRBV24-1
CATSVAGQGWNEQFF
TGTGCCACCAGTGTCGCGGGACAGGGATGGAATGAGCAGTTCTTC
>TRBD2|few|TRBJ2-1|TRBV6-2/TRBV6-3
CASSYPASGRSVGSYNEQFF
TGTGCCAGCAGTTACCCCGCTAGCGGGAGGTCGGTGGGTAGCTACAATGAGCAGTTCTTC
>.|.|TRBJ2-5|TRBV7-6
CANSYHTRGLQETQYF
TGTGCCAACAGCTATCACACGAGGGGACTCCAAGAGACCCAGTACTTC
>.|once|TRBJ1-1|TRBV5-4
CASGSWAGAWVNTEAFF
TGTGCCAGCGGCTCCTGGGCGGGGGCGTGGGTGAACACTGAAGCTTTCTTT
>TRBD2|.|TRBJ2-3|TRBV4-3
CASSYTETSGFTDTQYF
TGCGCCAGCAGCTACACAGAGACTAGCGGGTTCACAGATACGCAGTATTTT
>.|many|TRBJ2-7|TRBV7-9
CASSFGLGSYEQYF
TGTGCCAGCAGCTTTGGGCTGGGGTCCTACGAGCAGTACTTC
>.|.|TRBJ1-6|TRBV6-2/TRBV6-3
CASSYGRRTNSPLHF
TGTGCCAGCAGTTACGGTCGGCGGACTAATTCACCCCTCCACTTT
>.|many|TRBJ1-5|TRBV7-9
CASSLGRTTNQPQHF
TGTGCCAGCAGCTTGGGTCGGACCACCAATCAGCCCCAGCATTTT
>.|.|TRBJ2-2|TRBV19
CASSLTDVNTGELFF
TGTGCCAGTAGTTTGACAGATGTGAACACCGGGGAGCTGTTTTTT
>.|many|TRBJ1-1|TRBV5-1
CASSGWEESNTEAFF
TGCGCCAGCAGCGGGTGGGAGGAATCGAACACTGAAGCTTTCTTT
>TRBD1|few|TRBJ1-2|TRBV27
CASSLSLSGTGDDGYTF
TGTGCCAGCAGTTTATCTCTATCCGGGACAGGGGACGATGGCTACACCTTC
>TRBD1|many|TRBJ1-1|TRBV7-6
CASSSAGGTEAFF
TGTGCCAGCAGCTCGGCAGGGGGTACTGAAGCTTTCTTT
>TRBD2|few|TRBJ2-2|TRBV6-6
CASSYKGGSGGAVNGELFF
TGTGCCAGCAGTTACAAGGGGGGAAGCGGGGGGGCCGTAAACGGGGAGCTGTTTTTT
>.|many|TRBJ2-5|TRBV7-2
CASSATRAGQETQYF
TGTGCCAGCAGCGCTACACGGGCGGGCCAAGAGACCCAGTACTTC
>.|few|TRBJ2-3|TRBV2
CASSGGIPDTQYF
TGTGCCAGCAGTGGAGGGATCCCAGATACGCAGTATTTT
>.|.|TRBJ2-1|TRBV29-1
CSLETDPSYNEQFF
TGCAGCTTAGAAACAGATCCCTCCTACAATGAGCAGTTCTTC
>.|few|TRBJ2-5|TRBV5-1
CASSLDADSWGQYF
TGCGCCAGCAGCCTGGACGCGGACAGTTGGGGCCAGTACTTC
>.|.|TRBJ1-6|TRBV19
CASVQGWNSPLHF
TGTGCCAGTGTACAGGGTTGGAATTCACCCCTCCACTTT